Shown below are 26 T cell receptor beta chains from a single sample sequenced in a study of blood T cell repertoires in COVID-19 (dated by TCRdb to 2020 to 2022). Libraries came from the immunoSEQ multiplex PCR assay. Drawn from immuneACCESS, this table holds only the in-frame rearrangements with V and J called that TCRdb kept. Clones are partly lost; checked studies trace under half to an unresolved V gene and leave the rest unexplained. This sample lists over 150,000 clones; around 84% were detected once. In total, the top ten clones hold 8% to 9% of the sample. Sequenced input: peripheral blood. The origin of the receptors is a woman between 55 and 75 years old with COVID-19, enrolled during active disease.

The rearrangement joins TRBV5-1 to TRBJ2-5, with 11 bases identical to TRBD2. The CDR3 runs 15 residues. Germline CDR1 and CDR2: SGHRS and YFSETQ. With V trimmed by 0 bases and J by 5 bases, 3 bases remained unmatched. The CDR3 nucleotides read TGCGCCAGCAGCTTGGGACTAGCGGGGATCGAGACCCAGTACTTC. This codes for CASSLGLAGIETQYF. Full variable domain (missing parts from reference TRBV5-1 and TRBJ2-5): KAGVTQTPRYLIKTRGQQVTLSCSPISGHRSVSWYQQTPGQGLQFLFEYFSETQRNKGNFPGRFSGRQFSNSRSEMNVSTLELGDSALYLCASSLGLAGIETQYFGPGTRLLVL.

The rearrangement uses TRBV20-1 and TRBJ2-4; D not certain. V shed 6 bases and J shed 6 bases, with 9 bases lying between them. Germline CDR1 and CDR2: DFQATT and SNEGSKA (reference sequence). This CDR3 region has 11 residues. CDR3 in DNA: TGCAGTGCCACCTCGGGAAACATTCAGTACTTC. Its protein is CSATSGNIQYF.

A remark on this clone: At one end, the junction sequence differs from germline, possibly due to a read error. This chain joins TRBV7-7 and TRBJ2-2; 7 positions match TRBD1. The CDR3 is 16 residues long. Germline V gives CDR1 SSHAT, CDR2 FNYEAQ (reference sequence). CDR3 region: CASSLGGVSNTGELFF. The CDR3 DNA is TGTGCTAGCAGCTTAGGGGGCGTCTCGAACACCGGGGAGCTGTTTTTT.

The chain carries TRBV9 and TRBJ2-3; 7 positions agree with TRBD1. Trimming cost V 7 bases and J 3 bases; bases outside gene matches: 5. The CDR3 loop spans 13 amino acids. Germline values: CDR1 SGDLS, CDR2 YYNGEE. The chain's CDR3 is CASGTGETDTQYF. The DNA for the CDR3 is TGTGCCAGCGGAACAGGGGAGACAGATACGCAGTATTTT. Drawing the rest from reference TRBV9 and TRBJ2-3, the complete variable domain is DSGVTQTPKHLITATGQRVTLRCSPRSGDLSVYWYQQSLDQGLQFLIQYYNGEERAKGNILERFSAQQFPDLHSELNLSSLELGDSALYFCASGTGETDTQYFGPGTRLTVL.

The rearrangement links TRBV29-1 to TRBJ1-5; D perhaps matches TRBD1 (6 bases). CDR1 and CDR2 from the germline V gene are SQVTM and ANQGSEA. This CDR3 is 12 amino acids long. V was cut by 7 bases and J by 3 bases, with 10 bases left in between. The CDR3 reads CSAGQINQPQHF. The CDR3 DNA reads TGCAGCGCCGGACAGATCAATCAGCCCCAGCATTTT.

This sequence joins TRBV29-1 and TRBJ1-4; perhaps TRBD1 as D (6 bases). Germline CDR1 SQVTM, CDR2 ANQGSEA. The CDR3 runs 14 residues. Trimming removed 0 bases at V and 6 bases at J, with 11 bases between. The CDR3: CSVEDTGGDEKLFF. In DNA, the CDR3 is TGCAGCGTTGAAGATACGGGGGGCGATGAAAAACTGTTTTTT.

The chain has TRBV18 and TRBJ2-3, with a possible D match to TRBD1 (6 bases). The V end lost 4 bases, the J end lost 6 bases, and 14 bases lay between the germline ends. The germline V gene has CDR1 KGHSH and CDR2 LQKENI. The CDR3 extends over 14 amino acids. The CDR3 loop reads CASSRQAGVDTQYF. In DNA form, the CDR3 reads TGTGCCAGCTCACGACAAGCAGGGGTGGATACGCAGTATTTT.

The chain has TRBV9 and TRBJ2-1, with 7 bases aligning to TRBD1. The CDR3 has 15 residues. J was trimmed by 9 bases and V by 4 bases; bases with no gene match: 13. The germline V gene encodes CDR1 SGDLS and CDR2 YYNGEE. CDR3 protein: CASSPPGTVYGEQFF. CDR3 coding DNA: TGTGCCAGCAGCCCTCCCGGGACAGTTTACGGTGAGCAGTTCTTC.

The count of this clone is one. The chain links TRBV28 to TRBJ2-3, with D unresolved. From germline, CDR1 is MDHEN and CDR2 SYDVKM. The CDR3 consists of 13 residues. V lost 6 bases and J 1 base, leaving 8 bases between the germline ends. CDR3 sequence (DNA): TGTGCCAGCAGGGGCAGAGGCACAGATACGCAGTATTTT. Protein: CASRGRGTDTQYF.

The chain joins TRBV12-5 to TRBJ1-6, with unresolved D. V lost 1 base and J 9 bases, leaving 10 bases between the germline ends. From germline, CDR1 is LGHNT and CDR2 FRNRAP. This CDR3 contains 14 residues. The DNA for the CDR3 is TGTGCTAGTGGTTTGGGGCAAGTTCGTTCACCCCTCCACTTT. Amino acids: CASGLGQVRSPLHF.

This clone showed up just once. V gene TRBV12-3 or TRBV12-4 combines with J gene TRBJ2-1, with D perhaps matching TRBD1 (6 bases). This CDR3 contains 13 residues. Trimming stripped 6 bases from V and 15 bases from J, with 21 bases between. The CDR3 DNA is TGTGCCAGCAGCTCCTCTAACAGGGACATGCGGTTCTTC. Its translation is CASSSSNRDMRFF.

This chain joins TRBV7-3 and TRBJ1-2; 7 bases are a match to TRBD1. Germline trimming cut 2 bases from V and 4 bases from J; bases unmatched to any gene: 7. The germline gives CDR1 SGHTA, CDR2 FQGTGA. The CDR3 runs to 15 residues. CDR3 nucleotides: TGTGCCAGCAGCTTAGGGGCGGAGGGGGCCTATGGCTACACCTTC. It codes for CASSLGAEGAYGYTF.

The rearrangement joins TRBV14 to TRBJ1-6; possible D gene TRBD1, 6 bases. Germline V gene sequence: CDR1 SGHDN, CDR2 FVKESK. V was shortened by 5 bases and J by 7 bases, with 9 bases between the two germline ends. The CDR3 covers 13 residues. The CDR3 bases are TGTGCCAGCAGCAACAGGGTAAATTCACCCCTCCACTTT. It specifies CASSNRVNSPLHF.

J is TRBJ2-5 and V is TRBV15, with 7 positions matching TRBD2. Germline-derived CDR1 and CDR2 are LNHNV and YYDKDF (reference sequence). CDR3 length equals 14 residues. The V gene end was trimmed by 1 base and the J gene end by 5 bases; junction bases not matched to a gene: 4. This CDR3 is CATSRGSGAETQYF. CDR3 DNA: TGTGCCACCAGCAGAGGGAGCGGGGCGGAGACCCAGTACTTC.

The chain carries TRBV3-1 (or the pseudogene TRBV3-2) and TRBJ1-1; 9 nucleotides agree with TRBD1. The V gene's germline CDR1 is LGHDT and CDR2 YNNKEL (reference sequence). V lost 5 bases, J lost 5 bases, and 12 bases stayed unmatched. This CDR3 has 16 amino acids. The CDR3 nucleotides are TGTGCCAGCAGCTTTCGGACAGGGGTTAGGGTTACTGAAGCTTTCTTT. It specifies CASSFRTGVRVTEAFF.

The chain carries TRBV9 and TRBJ2-2, with 7 bases matching TRBD2. V dropped 4 bases and J dropped 2; count of bases not matched to a gene: 8. The CDR3 length is 16 residues. The V gene's germline CDR1 is SGDLS and CDR2 YYNGEE. As DNA, the CDR3 is TGTGCCAGCAGCCTCGTGGGCGGGGGTAACACCGGGGAGCTGTTTTTT. It yields the protein CASSLVGGGNTGELFF.

The chain joins TRBV15 to TRBJ2-1; 8 nucleotides agree with TRBD2. The CDR3 is 17 residues long. Germline V CDR1 and CDR2: LNHNV, YYDKDF (reference sequence). V lost 1 base and J lost 7; bases outside the gene matches: 12. The CDR3 loop reads CATSRGGAGAGRNEQFF. In DNA form, the CDR3 reads TGTGCCACCAGCAGAGGGGGAGCGGGAGCGGGTCGGAATGAGCAGTTCTTC.

J is TRBJ2-7 and V is TRBV4-1; D unclear. There are 15 residues in the CDR3. Trimming stripped 0 bases from V and 0 bases from J, with 9 bases between. In germline, CDR1 is MGHRA, CDR2 YSYEKL. CDR3 protein: CASSQDPGVSYEQYV. The CDR3 DNA follows: TGCGCCAGCAGCCAAGATCCAGGCGTCTCCTACGAGCAGTACGTC.

The rearrangement joins TRBV5-1 to TRBJ1-3, with 7 bases identical to TRBD1. Germline V gene sequence: CDR1 SGHRS, CDR2 YFSETQ. The CDR3 runs 16 residues. J gave up 0 bases and V 4 bases, and 7 bases lay outside the gene matches. The CDR3 loop reads CASSPGQDFSGNTIYF. The DNA for the CDR3 is TGCGCCAGCAGCCCCGGACAGGACTTCTCTGGAAACACCATATATTTT.

V is TRBV5-6 and J is TRBJ2-4; 12 bases map to TRBD2. J lost 6 bases, V lost 0 bases, and 10 bases had no gene match. From germline, CDR1 is SGHDT and CDR2 YYEEEE. The CDR3 runs to 18 residues. The chain's CDR3 is CASSLETSGGGYGNIQYF. CDR3 sequence (DNA): TGTGCCAGCAGCTTGGAGACTAGCGGGGGAGGGTATGGAAACATTCAGTACTTC.

In its sample, this clone was seen a few times. The CDR3 nucleotides read TGCGCCAGCAGCCAAGAAGGACAGTACAACTATGGCTACACCTTC. Its translation: CASSQEGQYNYGYTF. This chain connects TRBV4-1 to TRBJ1-2; D possibly corresponds to TRBD1 (6 bases). The CDR3 length is 15 residues. From germline, CDR1 is MGHRA and CDR2 YSYEKL. The V gene lost 0 bases and the J gene lost 2 bases, with 10 bases spanning the gap.

This clone showed up just once. The J gene is TRBJ2-2, the V gene TRBV2; TRBD1 agrees at 7 bases. V lost 4 bases, J lost 4 bases, and 3 bases stayed unmatched. The CDR3 loop spans 14 amino acids. Germline CDR1 SNHLY, CDR2 FYNNEI. In DNA, the CDR3 is TGTGCCAGCAGTGCGGGACAGCCCACCGGGGAGCTGTTTTTT. Translated: CASSAGQPTGELFF. Complete variable domain (other parts from reference TRBV2 and TRBJ2-2): EPEVTQTPSHQVTQMGQEVILRCVPISNHLYFYWYRQILGQKVEFLVSFYNNEISEKSEIFDDQFSVERPDGSNFTLKIRSTKLEDSAMYFCASSAGQPTGELFFGEGSRLTVL.

Only a few counts were recorded for this clone. This chain links TRBV5-1 with TRBJ2-7; 8 positions agree with TRBD2. The CDR3 has 15 residues. V shed 0 bases, J shed 6 bases, and the junction held 8 bases outside the gene matches. Germline CDR1 reads SGHRS; CDR2 reads YFSETQ. CDR3 sequence reads: CASSLVTSGGGEQYF. The DNA for the CDR3 is TGCGCCAGCAGCTTGGTTACTAGCGGCGGGGGCGAGCAGTACTTC. The entire variable domain, with the rest obtained from reference TRBV5-1 and TRBJ2-7, is as follows: KAGVTQTPRYLIKTRGQQVTLSCSPISGHRSVSWYQQTPGQGLQFLFEYFSETQRNKGNFPGRFSGRQFSNSRSEMNVSTLELGDSALYLCASSLVTSGGGEQYFGPGTRLTVT.

Here the CDR3 reads CASSYRGTGNTIYF. DNA for the CDR3: TGTGCCAGCAGCTACAGGGGAACTGGAAACACCATATATTTT. V is TRBV6-5 and J is TRBJ1-3, with TRBD1 matching 7 bases. This CDR3 has 14 amino acids. CDR1 is MNHEY, CDR2 SVGAGI, per germline. Losses at the gene ends were 6 bases for V and 2 bases for J; bases not matched to a gene: 4.

The rearrangement uses TRBV7-9 and TRBJ1-1; D unresolved. Germline V gene sequence: CDR1 SEHNR, CDR2 FQNEAQ (reference sequence). The CDR3 has 15 residues. The ends were cut back, 3 bases at V and 4 bases at J, with 15 bases in the middle. This CDR3 is CASSFPSGLSTEAFF. CDR3 in DNA: TGTGCCAGCAGCTTCCCCTCAGGACTAAGCACTGAAGCTTTCTTT.

The chain carries TRBV25-1 and TRBJ1-4; 8 nucleotides line up with TRBD1. The CDR3 has 15 amino acids. Germline V gives CDR1 MGHDK, CDR2 SYGVNS. V trimming: 4 bases; J trimming: 7 bases; junction bases outside the gene matches: 8. CDR3 DNA sequence: TGTGCCAGCAGTGTACAGGGGGGGTTGAGTGAAAAACTGTTTTTT. It encodes CASSVQGGLSEKLFF.